This T cell receptor beta chain was sequenced during a study of blood T cell repertoires in COVID-19. Across the whole study: Material from acute and convalescent COVID-19 was sourced from the United States, Italy and Spain. From T cells, B-cell-depleted T cells, or PBMCs came the material, which was cDNA or gDNA.

Germline CDR1 is SGDLS and CDR2 is YYNGEE. The trim removed 0 bases at V and 5 bases at J, leaving 4 bases unmatched. The length of the CDR3 is 15 residues. In the original workflow: Reference gene primers were amplified, and this amplification served to estimate nucleated cell counts. TCRdb's copy holds only in-frame clones and misses some; the assay was immunoSEQ multiplex PCR. The DNA gave D and trimming, while V, J and clone size come from that table. This sample has around 18,000 clones, with about 80% found just once. The rearrangement joins TRBV9 to TRBJ2-5, with TRBD2 matching over 10 bases. The sequenced material came from peripheral blood. The clonotype originates from a man aged 80 or over with acute or convalescent COVID-19. This CDR3 is CASSVVAGGSETQYF. The DNA of the CDR3 is TGTGCCAGCAGCGTAGTAGCGGGGGGTAGCGAGACCCAGTACTTC.